What follows are 21 T cell receptor beta chains derived from one specimen sequenced in a study of T cell responses to AZD1222 COVID-19 vaccine. The protocol was immunoSEQ multiplex PCR, while the TCRdb copy is restricted to in-frame clones and leaves out a portion. The sample carries 85,000 to 120,000 clones, around 91% recorded once. The input for sequencing was peripheral blood, taken 28 days after the second AZD1222 dose. The receptors originated from an adult who received the AZD1222 COVID-19 vaccine.

Only one count was recorded for this clone. The V call is TRBV12-3 or TRBV12-4, the J call TRBJ1-5; D not certain. This CDR3 region has 13 residues. The germline V and J ends were trimmed by 3 bases and 4 bases, with 7 bases remaining between them. In DNA, the CDR3 is TGTGCCAGCAGTTTTTGGGAAAATCAGCCCCAGCATTTT. Encoded protein: CASSFWENQPQHF.

The count of this clone is one. V and J are TRBV10-1 and TRBJ2-5; 9 bases line up with TRBD1. The V segment lost 7 bases and the J segment 0 bases; nucleotides outside the gene matches: 15. CDR1 WNHNN and CDR2 SYGVQD come from the germline V gene (reference sequence). The CDR3 has 18 residues. The CDR3 DNA reads as TGCGCCAGCACCCGGACAGGGGCGCCATACATCCACCAAGAGACCCAGTACTTC. It specifies CASTRTGAPYIHQETQYF.

The chain's CDR3 is CASSQAAMTGIDYGYTF. The CDR3 DNA follows: TGCGCCAGCAGCCAAGCCGCAATGACAGGAATTGACTATGGCTACACCTTC. The J gene is TRBJ1-2, the V gene TRBV4-1; possible D gene TRBD1, 6 bases. Germline CDR1 and CDR2: MGHRA and YSYEKL. The CDR3 length is 17 residues. Trimming took 1 base from V and 3 from J, leaving 18 bases between them.

This rearrangement joins TRBV4-1 to TRBJ1-3; weak D call: TRBD1 (6 bases). Trimming took 0 bases from V and 0 from J, leaving 12 bases between them. Germline assignment: CDR1 MGHRA and CDR2 YSYEKL. CDR3 length: 17 amino acids. This CDR3 is CASSQDGGPNSGNTIYF. The CDR3 nucleotides read TGCGCCAGCAGCCAAGATGGGGGGCCTAACTCTGGAAACACCATATATTTT.

The genes are TRBV12-5 and TRBJ2-1, with 11 positions matching TRBD2. With V trimmed by 0 bases and J by 9 bases, 7 bases remained unmatched. The length of the CDR3 is 16 residues. Germline values: CDR1 LGHNT, CDR2 FRNRAP. The DNA of the CDR3 is TGTGCTAGTGGTTTGGTCGGTAGCGGGGGGGAAGGTGAGCAGTTCTTC. Translating gives CASGLVGSGGEGEQFF.

The chain's CDR3 is CASSQPRGSGELFF. Here the CDR3 DNA reads TGTGCCAGCAGCCAACCCCGGGGGTCCGGGGAGCTGTTTTTT. The chain joins TRBV11-3 to TRBJ2-2; TRBD2 is a possible D gene (6 bases). CDR1 and CDR2 (germline): SGHNT, YENEEA. The V and J ends lost 5 bases and 6 bases respectively, with 13 bases between them. This CDR3 contains 14 residues.

This rearrangement joins TRBV6-2 or TRBV6-3 to TRBJ1-2; possibly TRBD1 for D (5 bases). The V end was cut by 2 bases, the J end by 3 bases, with 10 bases between. CDR1 and CDR2 (germline): MNHEY, SVGEGT. The CDR3 loop spans 14 amino acids. The CDR3, as DNA: TGTGCCAGCAGTTACGTAAGGGGAGACTATGGCTACACCTTC. This encodes CASSYVRGDYGYTF.

The chain uses TRBV6-1 and TRBJ1-2; possibly TRBD1 for D (6 bases). The CDR3 runs to 15 residues. From germline, CDR1 is MNHNS and CDR2 SASEGT. Trimming took off 2 bases at V and 0 bases at J, with 10 bases between the two ends. DNA for the CDR3: TGTGCCAGCAGTGAACTGACAGGACCTAACTATGGCTACACCTTC. It codes for CASSELTGPNYGYTF.

The chain links TRBV28 to TRBJ1-2; D not certain. The germline CDR1 and CDR2 sequences are MDHEN and SYDVKM. Deletions cut 5 bases from V and 4 bases from J, with 8 bases between. The CDR3 is 12 residues long. The CDR3 spells CASSLGGYGYTF. CDR3 nucleotides: TGTGCCAGCAGTCTCGGTGGCTATGGCTACACCTTC.

The chain joins TRBV19 to TRBJ1-2; D might be TRBD1 (6 bases). The CDR3 is 14 amino acids. Deletions cut 7 bases from V and 6 bases from J, with 18 bases between. CDR1 and CDR2 (germline): LNHDA, SQIVND (reference sequence). The CDR3 sequence: CASTLAGALNGYTF. For the CDR3, the DNA is TGTGCCAGTACTTTGGCGGGGGCTTTGAATGGCTACACCTTC.

V and J are TRBV3-1 (or the pseudogene TRBV3-2) and TRBJ2-7, with D possibly being TRBD1 or TRBD2 (5 bases each). The V end was cut by 7 bases, the J end by 2 bases, with 21 bases between. CDR1 is LGHDT and CDR2 is YNNKEL in the germline V gene (reference sequence). The CDR3 has 16 amino acids. The CDR3: CASTLTGTQYPYEQYF. The CDR3 bases are TGTGCCAGCACCCTAACCGGGACCCAGTACCCCTACGAGCAGTACTTC.

V gene TRBV9 combines with J gene TRBJ1-6; TRBD1 might be the D (6 bases). The CDR3 spans 15 residues. Germline CDR1 SGDLS, CDR2 YYNGEE. Trimming pared 4 bases from V and 7 bases from J, leaving 15 bases between. CDR3 loop: CASSIQTGGNSPLHF. The CDR3 region has the DNA TGTGCCAGCAGCATACAGACAGGAGGAAATTCACCCCTCCACTTT.

The chain's CDR3 is CASSLLPNTGELFF. DNA of the CDR3: TGTGCCAGCAGCTTGCTTCCGAACACCGGGGAGCTGTTTTTT. The chain combines TRBV7-3 with TRBJ2-2, with D hard to call. Germline V gene data show CDR1 as SGHTA and CDR2 as FQGTGA. The CDR3 is 14 residues long. The V and J ends lost 3 bases and 0 bases respectively, with 5 bases between them. Full variable domain (remainder filled in from reference TRBV7-3 and TRBJ2-2): GAGVSQTPSNKVTEKGKYVELRCDPISGHTALYWYRQSLGQGPEFLIYFQGTGAADDSGLPNDRFFAVRPEGSVSTLKIQRTERGDSAVYLCASSLLPNTGELFFGEGSRLTVL.

The chain carries TRBV5-5 and TRBJ1-1, with 8 bases lining up with TRBD1. Losses at the gene ends were 0 bases for V and 5 bases for J; bases not matched to a gene: 6. CDR3 length: 15 residues. Germline loops: CDR1 SGHKS, CDR2 YYEKEE (reference sequence). CDR3 sequence (DNA): TGTGCCAGCAGCTTGGGGGCAGGGGGCGAGACTGAAGCTTTCTTT. This codes for CASSLGAGGETEAFF. Full variable domain (outside the CDR3, taken from reference TRBV5-5 and TRBJ1-1): DAGVTQSPTHLIKTRGQQVTLRCSPISGHKSVSWYQQVLGQGPQFIFQYYEKEERGRGNFPDRFSARQFPNYSSELNVNALLLGDSALYLCASSLGAGGETEAFFGQGTRLTVV.

The sample holds a few counts of this clone. The genes are TRBV15 and TRBJ1-5, with TRBD1 identical over 7 bases. The junction had 16 bases not matched to a gene; V was cut back by 9 bases and J by 5 bases. CDR1 is LNHNV, CDR2 YYDKDF, per germline (reference sequence). The CDR3 runs to 16 residues. CDR3 region: CATLFPTIRGHQPQHF. The DNA for the CDR3 is TGTGCCACTCTTTTCCCAACCATTAGGGGGCATCAGCCCCAGCATTTT.

This sequence joins TRBV7-2 and TRBJ2-1; no clear D gene. There are 14 residues in the CDR3. Trimming cost V 5 bases and J 0 bases, with 8 bases left between them. Germline V lookup: CDR1 SGHTA, CDR2 FQGNSA. The CDR3 loop reads CASSHTLSYNEQFF. The DNA of the CDR3 is TGTGCCAGCAGCCACACACTCTCCTACAATGAGCAGTTCTTC.

This chain uses TRBV19 with TRBJ1-6, with D tentatively TRBD1 (6 bases). The CDR3 spans 14 residues. V was cut by 10 bases and J by 8 bases, with 18 bases left in between. Germline V CDR1 and CDR2: LNHDA, SQIVND (reference sequence). CDR3 residues: CATQYRASDSPLHF. The CDR3 coding sequence is TGTGCCACCCAGTACAGGGCGAGTGATTCACCCCTCCACTTT.

This clone showed up just a few times. DNA for the CDR3: TGTGCCAGCAGAGACCTGGGGGGCCGAGGAGATACGCAGTATTTT. As protein: CASRDLGGRGDTQYF. The chain is built from TRBV2 and TRBJ2-3; perhaps D is TRBD1 or TRBD2 (6 bases each). The germline V gene has CDR1 SNHLY and CDR2 FYNNEI. Trimming took 6 bases from V and 5 from J, leaving 18 bases between them. This CDR3 is built from 15 residues. Variable domain in full (rest from reference TRBV2 and TRBJ2-3): EPEVTQTPSHQVTQMGQEVILRCVPISNHLYFYWYRQILGQKVEFLVSFYNNEISEKSEIFDDQFSVERPDGSNFTLKIRSTKLEDSAMYFCASRDLGGRGDTQYFGPGTRLTVL.

The chain carries TRBV5-6 and TRBJ2-5; 7 bases are a match to TRBD1. V trimming: 4 bases; J trimming: 2 bases; junction bases outside the gene matches: 2. CDR3 length: 13 residues. In germline, CDR1 is SGHDT, CDR2 YYEEEE. As DNA, the CDR3 is TGTGCCAGCAGCAAGACAGGGCAAGAGACCCAGTACTTC. It translates to CASSKTGQETQYF.

Of note for this clone: A read error may account for a junction end that differs from germline. The chain uses TRBV6-1 and TRBJ1-2, with a possible D match to TRBD1 (5 bases). Germline V gene sequence: CDR1 MNHNS, CDR2 SASEGT. This CDR3 has 14 residues. CDR3 sequence reads: CASSEAGGTGGYTF. In nucleotides, the CDR3 is TGTGCCAGCAGCGAAGCGGGGGGAACTGGGGGCTACACCTTC.

The V gene is TRBV9, the J gene TRBJ2-2; D might be TRBD2 (7 bases). The CDR3 runs to 16 residues. Germline V CDR1 and CDR2: SGDLS, YYNGEE. Trimming pared 3 bases from V and 4 bases from J, leaving 16 bases between. CDR3 loop: CASSEGGGEGTGELFF. The DNA for the CDR3 is TGTGCCAGCAGCGAAGGCGGGGGCGAGGGCACCGGGGAGCTGTTTTTT.